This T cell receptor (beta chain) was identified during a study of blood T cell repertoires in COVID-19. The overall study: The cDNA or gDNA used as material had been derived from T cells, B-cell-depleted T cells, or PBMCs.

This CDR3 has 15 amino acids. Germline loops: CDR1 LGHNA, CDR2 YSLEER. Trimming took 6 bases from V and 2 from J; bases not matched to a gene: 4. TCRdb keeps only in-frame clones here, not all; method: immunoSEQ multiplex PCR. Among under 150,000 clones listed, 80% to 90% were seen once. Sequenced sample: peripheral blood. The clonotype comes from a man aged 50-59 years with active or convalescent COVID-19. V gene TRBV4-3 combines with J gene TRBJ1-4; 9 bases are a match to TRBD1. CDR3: CASSPQGATNEKLFF. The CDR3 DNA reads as TGCGCCAGCAGTCCACAGGGGGCGACTAATGAAAAACTGTTTTTT.